The entry that follows covers one T cell receptor (beta chain) sequence. What it recognizes is unknown. Germline loops: CDR1 MDHEN, CDR2 SYDVKM. V dropped 3 bases and J dropped 4; count of bases not matched to a gene: 4. This CDR3 has 14 amino acids. Use of 60 Vbeta and 13 Jbeta primers characterized the PCR. TCRdb's copy holds only in-frame clones and misses some; the assay was immunoSEQ multiplex PCR. The sample lists about 160,000 clones, 65% to 90% occurring once. The data were obtained in a study of cytomegalovirus exposure and HLA in healthy donors. Notes on the study in general: Rarity held for most TCR sequences, but there were some public TCRs that occurred in many donors. Several of the most significant clusters were apparently associated with common viral pathogens in a later analysis.

V and J are TRBV28 and TRBJ1-2; 8 bases map to TRBD1. The sample comprised PBMCs. The TCR comes from a man in his fifties in good health and CMV-seropositive. This CDR3 reads CASSFPGTGYGYTF. The CDR3 nucleotides read TGTGCCAGCAGTTTTCCCGGGACAGGCTATGGCTACACCTTC.